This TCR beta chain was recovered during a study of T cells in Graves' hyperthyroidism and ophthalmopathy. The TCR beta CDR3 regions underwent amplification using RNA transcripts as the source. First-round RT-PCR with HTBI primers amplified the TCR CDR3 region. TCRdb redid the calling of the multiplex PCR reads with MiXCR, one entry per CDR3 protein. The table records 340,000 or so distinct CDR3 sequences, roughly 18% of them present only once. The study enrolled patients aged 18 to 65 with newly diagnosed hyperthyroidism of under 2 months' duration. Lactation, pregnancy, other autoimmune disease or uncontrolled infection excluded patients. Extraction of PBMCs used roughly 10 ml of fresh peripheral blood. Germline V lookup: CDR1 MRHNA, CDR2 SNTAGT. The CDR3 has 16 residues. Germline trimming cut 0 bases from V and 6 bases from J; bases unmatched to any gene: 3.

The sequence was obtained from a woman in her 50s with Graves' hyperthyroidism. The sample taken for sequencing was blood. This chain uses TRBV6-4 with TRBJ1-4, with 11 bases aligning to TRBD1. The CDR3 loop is CASSDSSGQGDEKLFF. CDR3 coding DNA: TGTGCCAGCAGTGACTCATCGGGACAGGGGGATGAAAAACTGTTTTTT.